This T cell receptor (beta chain) was captured in a study of regulatory T cells in long-lasting Graves disease. TCR beta libraries were built with iRepertoire HTBI primers and Arm-PCR of CDR3 regions. TCRdb fed the multiplex PCR reads into MiXCR, producing one record per CDR3 protein. The sample shows about 420,000 distinct CDR3 sequences, about 15% of them seen only once. Time point reported: newly diagnosed GD, antithyroid drugs for less than 3 months. With RNA extracted from PBMCs as input, the TCR library was made. From an endocrinology department in Xi'an, China, came the patients. The CDR3 runs to 15 residues. The V segment lost 0 bases and the J segment 8 bases; nucleotides outside the gene matches: 6. Germline lookup yields CDR1 SGHKS and CDR2 YYEKEE (reference sequence). This clonotype has ten or more counts. These data also formed part of another study, on T cells in Graves' hyperthyroidism and ophthalmopathy. According to that study: HTBI primers were used for first-round RT-PCR of the TCR CDR3. Expanded thyroid clonotypes (above 0.001) were mostly also found in blood.

The source material was peripheral blood mononuclear cells (PBMCs), sampled at new diagnosis, from a patient treated with antithyroid drugs. The origin of this receptor is a woman under 30 with Graves disease. The chain uses TRBV5-5 and TRBJ1-2, with TRBD1 matching 11 bases. CDR3 sequence: CASSLGTGGLTGYTF. The DNA for the CDR3 is TGTGCCAGCAGCTTGGGGACAGGGGGCCTTACGGGCTACACCTTC.